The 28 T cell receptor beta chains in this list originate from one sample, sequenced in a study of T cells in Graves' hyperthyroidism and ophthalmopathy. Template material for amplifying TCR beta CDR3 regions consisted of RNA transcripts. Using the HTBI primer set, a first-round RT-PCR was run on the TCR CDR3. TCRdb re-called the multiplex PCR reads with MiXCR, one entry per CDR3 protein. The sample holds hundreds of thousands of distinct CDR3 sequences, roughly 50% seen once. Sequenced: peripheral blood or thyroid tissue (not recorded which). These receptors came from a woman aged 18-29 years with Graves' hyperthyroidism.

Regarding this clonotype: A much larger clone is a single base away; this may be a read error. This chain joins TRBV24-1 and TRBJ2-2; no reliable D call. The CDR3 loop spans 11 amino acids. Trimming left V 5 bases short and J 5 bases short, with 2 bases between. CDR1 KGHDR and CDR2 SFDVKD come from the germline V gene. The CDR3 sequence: CATSVTGELFF. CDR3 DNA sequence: TGTGCCACCAGTGTTACCGGGGAGCTGTTTTTT.

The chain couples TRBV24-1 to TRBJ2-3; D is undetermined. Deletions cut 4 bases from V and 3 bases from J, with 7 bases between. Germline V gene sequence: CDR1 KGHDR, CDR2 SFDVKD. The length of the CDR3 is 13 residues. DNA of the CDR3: TGTGCCACCAGTGAGGAAGAAACAGATACGCAGTATTTT. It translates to CATSEEETDTQYF.

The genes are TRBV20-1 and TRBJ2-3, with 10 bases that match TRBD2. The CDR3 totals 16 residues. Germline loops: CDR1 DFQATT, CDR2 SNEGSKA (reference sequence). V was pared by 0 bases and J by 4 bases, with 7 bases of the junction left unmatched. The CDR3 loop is CSARDLLAGVSDTQYF. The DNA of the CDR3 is TGCAGTGCTAGAGATTTGCTAGCGGGAGTTTCAGATACGCAGTATTTT.

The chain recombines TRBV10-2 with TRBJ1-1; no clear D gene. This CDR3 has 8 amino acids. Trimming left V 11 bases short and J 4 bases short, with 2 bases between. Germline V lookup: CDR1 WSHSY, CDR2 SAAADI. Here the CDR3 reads CAGTEAFF. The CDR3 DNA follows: TGCGCCGGCACTGAAGCTTTCTTT.

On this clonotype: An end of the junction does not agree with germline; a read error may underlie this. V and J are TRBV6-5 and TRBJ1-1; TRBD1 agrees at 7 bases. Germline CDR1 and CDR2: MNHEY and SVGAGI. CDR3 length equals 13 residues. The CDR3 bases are TGTGCCATCAGTTACGGGACAGACACTGAAGCTTTCTTT. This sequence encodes CAISYGTDTEAFF.

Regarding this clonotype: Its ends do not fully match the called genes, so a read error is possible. CDR3 region: CASSLQGGLGAFF. The CDR3 DNA sequence: TGCGCCAGCAGCCTCCAAGGCGGCCTTGGAGCTTTCTTT. This sequence joins TRBV11-2 and TRBJ1-1; D is unresolved. CDR3 length equals 13 residues. CDR1 and CDR2 from the germline V gene are SGHAT and FQNNGV. Full variable domain (rest looked up from reference TRBV11-2 and TRBJ1-1): EAGVAQSPRYKIIEKRQSVAFWCNPISGHATLYWYQQILGQGPKLLIQFQNNGVVDDSQLPKDRFSAERLKGVDSTLKIQPAKLEDSAVYLCASSLQGGLGAFFGQGTRLTVV.

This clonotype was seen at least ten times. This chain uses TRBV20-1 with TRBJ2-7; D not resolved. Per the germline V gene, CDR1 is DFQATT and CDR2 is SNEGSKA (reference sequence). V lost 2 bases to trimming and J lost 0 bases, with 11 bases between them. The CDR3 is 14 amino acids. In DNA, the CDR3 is TGCAGTGCTAGAATGCTGGAGAGCTCCTACGAGCAGTACTTC. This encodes CSARMLESSYEQYF.

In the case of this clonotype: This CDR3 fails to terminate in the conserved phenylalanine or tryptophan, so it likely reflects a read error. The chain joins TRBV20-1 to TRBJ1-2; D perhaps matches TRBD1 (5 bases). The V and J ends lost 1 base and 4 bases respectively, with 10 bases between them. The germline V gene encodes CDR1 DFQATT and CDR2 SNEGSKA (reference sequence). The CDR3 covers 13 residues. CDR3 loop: CSARVRGAYGYTL. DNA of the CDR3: TGCAGTGCTAGAGTTAGGGGAGCCTATGGCTACACCCTC.

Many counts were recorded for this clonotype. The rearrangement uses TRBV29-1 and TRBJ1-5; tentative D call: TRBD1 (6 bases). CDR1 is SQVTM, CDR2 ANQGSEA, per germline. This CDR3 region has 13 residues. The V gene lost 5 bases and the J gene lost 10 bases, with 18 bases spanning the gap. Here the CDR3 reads CSVLTGMLGPQHF. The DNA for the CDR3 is TGCAGCGTTCTTACAGGGATGCTAGGACCCCAGCATTTT. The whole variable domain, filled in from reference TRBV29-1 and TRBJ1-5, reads SAVISQKPSRDICQRGTSLTIQCQVDSQVTMMFWYRQQPGQSLTLIATANQGSEATYESGFVIDKFPISRPNLTFSTLTVSNMSPEDSSIYLCSVLTGMLGPQHFGDGTRLSIL.

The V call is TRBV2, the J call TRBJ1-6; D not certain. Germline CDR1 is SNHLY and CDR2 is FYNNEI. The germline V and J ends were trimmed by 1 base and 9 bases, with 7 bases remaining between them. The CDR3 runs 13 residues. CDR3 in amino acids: CASSEGVGSPLHF. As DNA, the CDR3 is TGTGCCAGCAGTGAAGGGGTTGGTTCACCCCTCCACTTT.

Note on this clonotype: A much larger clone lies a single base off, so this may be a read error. The DNA of the CDR3 is TGTGCCAGCAGACAGGCGCCACAAGAGACCCAGTACTTC. Protein product: CASRQAPQETQYF. The gene calls are TRBV10-3 and TRBJ2-5; TRBD1 might be the D (6 bases). Germline V CDR1 and CDR2: ENHRY, SYGVKD. The V end was cut by 10 bases, the J end by 2 bases, with 14 bases between. The CDR3 spans 13 residues.

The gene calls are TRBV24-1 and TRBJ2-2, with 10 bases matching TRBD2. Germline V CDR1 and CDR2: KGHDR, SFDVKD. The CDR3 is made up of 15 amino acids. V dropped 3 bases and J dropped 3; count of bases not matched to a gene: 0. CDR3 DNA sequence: TGTGCCACCAGTGATAGCGGGAGGGACACCGGGGAGCTGTTTTTT. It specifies CATSDSGRDTGELFF.

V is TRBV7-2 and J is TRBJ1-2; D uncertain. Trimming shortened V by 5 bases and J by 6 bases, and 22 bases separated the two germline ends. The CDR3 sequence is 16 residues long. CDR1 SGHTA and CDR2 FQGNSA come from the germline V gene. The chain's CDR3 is CASSPLGQADPHGYTF. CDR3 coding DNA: TGTGCCAGCAGCCCCTTGGGTCAGGCCGATCCTCATGGCTACACCTTC.

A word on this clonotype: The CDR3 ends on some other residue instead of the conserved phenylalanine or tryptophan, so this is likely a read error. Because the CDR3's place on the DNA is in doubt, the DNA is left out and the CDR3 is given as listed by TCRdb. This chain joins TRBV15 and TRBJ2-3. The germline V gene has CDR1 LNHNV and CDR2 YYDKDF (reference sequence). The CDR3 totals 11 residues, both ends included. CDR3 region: CATSSPDRTAY.

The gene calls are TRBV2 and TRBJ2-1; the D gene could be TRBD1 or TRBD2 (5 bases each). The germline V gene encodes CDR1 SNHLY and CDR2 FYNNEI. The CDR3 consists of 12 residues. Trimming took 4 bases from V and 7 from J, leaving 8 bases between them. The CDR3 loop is CASSVEGNEQFF. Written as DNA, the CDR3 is TGTGCCAGCAGTGTCGAGGGGAATGAGCAGTTCTTC.

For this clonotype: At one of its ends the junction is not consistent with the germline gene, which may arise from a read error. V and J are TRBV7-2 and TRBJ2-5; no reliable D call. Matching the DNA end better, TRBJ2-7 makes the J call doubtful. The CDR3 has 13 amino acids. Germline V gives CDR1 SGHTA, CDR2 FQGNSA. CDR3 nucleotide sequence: TGCGCCAGCAGCCAAGAATTTTTCTACGAGCAGTACTTC. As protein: CASSQEFFYEQYF.

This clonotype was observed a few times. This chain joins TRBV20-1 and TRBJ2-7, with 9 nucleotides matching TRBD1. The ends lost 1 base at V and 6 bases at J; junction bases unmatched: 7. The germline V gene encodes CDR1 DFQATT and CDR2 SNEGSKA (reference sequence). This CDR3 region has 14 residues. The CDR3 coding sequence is TGCAGTGCTAGAGGGAGAGACAGGGGGTCCGAGCAGTACTTC. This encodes CSARGRDRGSEQYF.

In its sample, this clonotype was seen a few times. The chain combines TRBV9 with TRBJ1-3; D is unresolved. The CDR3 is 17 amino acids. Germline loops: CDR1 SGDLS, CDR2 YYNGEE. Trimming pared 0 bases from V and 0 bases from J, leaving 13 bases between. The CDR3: CASSVGYSYISGNTIYF. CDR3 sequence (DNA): TGTGCCAGCAGCGTAGGCTACAGCTACATCTCTGGAAACACCATATATTTT.

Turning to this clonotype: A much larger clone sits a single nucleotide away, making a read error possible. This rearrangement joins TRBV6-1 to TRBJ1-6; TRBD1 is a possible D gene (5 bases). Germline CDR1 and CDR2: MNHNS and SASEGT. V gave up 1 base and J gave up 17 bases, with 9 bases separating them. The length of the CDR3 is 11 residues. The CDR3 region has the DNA TGTGCCAGCAGTGAAGGGGGCAACATCCACTTT. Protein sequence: CASSEGGNIHF.

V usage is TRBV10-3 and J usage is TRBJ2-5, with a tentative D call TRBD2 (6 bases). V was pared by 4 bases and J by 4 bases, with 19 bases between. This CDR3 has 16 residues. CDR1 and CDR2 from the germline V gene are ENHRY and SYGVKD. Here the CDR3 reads CAISGTGTFHLETQYF. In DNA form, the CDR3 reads TGTGCCATCAGTGGAACCGGGACTTTCCACCTAGAGACCCAGTACTTC.

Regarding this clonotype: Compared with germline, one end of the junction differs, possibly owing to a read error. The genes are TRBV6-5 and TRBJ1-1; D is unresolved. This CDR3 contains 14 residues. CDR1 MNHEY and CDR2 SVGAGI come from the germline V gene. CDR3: CAGSYLTGGTEAFF. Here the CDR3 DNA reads TGTGCCGGCAGTTACCTAACTGGCGGCACTGAAGCTTTCTTT.

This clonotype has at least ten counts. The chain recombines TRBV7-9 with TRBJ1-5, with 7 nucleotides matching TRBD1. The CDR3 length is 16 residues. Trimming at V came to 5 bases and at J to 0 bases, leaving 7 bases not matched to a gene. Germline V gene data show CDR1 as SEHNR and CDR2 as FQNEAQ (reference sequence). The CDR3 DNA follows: TGTGCCAGCAGCCCGTATCGACAGGGTAGCAATCAGCCCCAGCATTTT. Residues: CASSPYRQGSNQPQHF. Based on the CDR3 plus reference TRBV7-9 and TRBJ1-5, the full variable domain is DTGVSQNPRHKITKRGQNVTFRCDPISEHNRLYWYRQTLGQGPEFLTYFQNEAQLEKSRLLSDRFSAERPKGSFSTLEIQRTEQGDSAMYLCASSPYRQGSNQPQHFGDGTRLSIL.

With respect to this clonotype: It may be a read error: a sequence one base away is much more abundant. CDR3 DNA: TGTGCCGGCAGTTCCATCCTGAACACTGAAGCTTTCTTT. It yields the protein CAGSSILNTEAFF. V is TRBV7-9 and J is TRBJ1-1; D is unclear. The CDR3 totals 13 residues. Per germline, CDR1 SEHNR and CDR2 FQNEAQ (reference sequence).

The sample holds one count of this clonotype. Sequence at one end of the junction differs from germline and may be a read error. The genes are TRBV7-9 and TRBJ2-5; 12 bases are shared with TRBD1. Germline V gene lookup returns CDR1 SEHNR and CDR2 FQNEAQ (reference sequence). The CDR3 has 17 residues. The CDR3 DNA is TGTGCCAGCAGCGTAGCTTTGGGACAGGGGGCGGGGGAGACCCAGTACTTC. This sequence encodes CASSVALGQGAGETQYF.

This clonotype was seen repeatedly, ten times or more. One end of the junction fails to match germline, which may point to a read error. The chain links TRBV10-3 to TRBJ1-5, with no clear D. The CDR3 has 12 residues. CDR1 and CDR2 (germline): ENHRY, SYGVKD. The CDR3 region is CASSEQFQPQHF. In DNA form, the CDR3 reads TGTGCCAGCAGTGAGCAGTTTCAGCCCCAGCATTTT.

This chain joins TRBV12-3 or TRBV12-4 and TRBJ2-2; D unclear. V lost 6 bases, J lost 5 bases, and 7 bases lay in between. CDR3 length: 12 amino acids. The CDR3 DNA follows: TGTGCCAGCAGCCCCGTGACCGGGGAGCTGTTTTTT. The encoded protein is CASSPVTGELFF.

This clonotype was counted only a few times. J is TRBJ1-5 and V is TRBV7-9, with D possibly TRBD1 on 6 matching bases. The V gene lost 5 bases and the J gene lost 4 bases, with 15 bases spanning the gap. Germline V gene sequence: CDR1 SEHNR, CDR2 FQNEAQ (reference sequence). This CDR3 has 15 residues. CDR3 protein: CASSQDQGMNQPQHF. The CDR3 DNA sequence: TGTGCCAGCAGCCAAGATCAGGGGATGAATCAGCCCCAGCATTTT.

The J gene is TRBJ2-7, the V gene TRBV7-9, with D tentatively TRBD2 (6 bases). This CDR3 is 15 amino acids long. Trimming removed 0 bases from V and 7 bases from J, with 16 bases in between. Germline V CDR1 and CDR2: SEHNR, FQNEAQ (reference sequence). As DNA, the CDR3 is TGTGCCAGCAGCTTAGCAGCGGGCAGTTTCGGGGAGCAGTACTTC. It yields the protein CASSLAAGSFGEQYF.